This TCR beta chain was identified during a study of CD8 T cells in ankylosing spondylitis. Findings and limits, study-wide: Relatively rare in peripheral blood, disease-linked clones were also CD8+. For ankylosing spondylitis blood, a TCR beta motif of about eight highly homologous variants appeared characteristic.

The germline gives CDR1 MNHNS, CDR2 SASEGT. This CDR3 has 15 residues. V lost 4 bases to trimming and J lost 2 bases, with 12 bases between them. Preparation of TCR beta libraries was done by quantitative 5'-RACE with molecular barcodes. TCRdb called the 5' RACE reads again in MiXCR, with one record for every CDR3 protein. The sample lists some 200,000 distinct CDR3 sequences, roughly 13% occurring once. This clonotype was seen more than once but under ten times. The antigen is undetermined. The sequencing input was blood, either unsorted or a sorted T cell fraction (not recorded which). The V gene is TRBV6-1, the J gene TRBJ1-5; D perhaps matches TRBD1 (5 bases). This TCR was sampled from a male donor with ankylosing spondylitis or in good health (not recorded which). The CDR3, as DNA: TGTGCCAGCAGTGCCCCGGGAGGGGGCAATCAGCCCCAGCATTTT. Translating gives CASSAPGGGNQPQHF.